This passage covers 6 T cell receptor beta chains from one sample sequenced in a study of response to subunit inactivated influenza vaccine. From the RT-PCR reads, TCRdb called clonotypes with MiXCR, one entry per CDR3 protein. This table holds roughly 500,000 distinct CDR3 sequences, about 17% found once. This specimen consisted of CD4+ T cells sorted from PBMCs, obtained 23 to 25 months after vaccination. All receptors come from a man between 45 and 75 years old who received an inactivated influenza vaccine.

This clonotype was found a few times. The chain links TRBV20-1 to TRBJ1-5; D unclear. The CDR3 consists of 13 residues. From germline, CDR1 is DFQATT and CDR2 SNEGSKA (reference sequence). V lost 1 base to trimming and J lost 4 bases, with 8 bases between them. The CDR3 DNA reads as TGCAGTGCTAGAGTCGGTCCGAATCAGCCCCAGCATTTT. As protein: CSARVGPNQPQHF.

This clonotype was found a few times. V is TRBV12-3 or TRBV12-4 and J is TRBJ2-1, with D possibly called TRBD1 or TRBD2 (6 bases each). The CDR3 is made up of 16 amino acids. V lost 5 bases to trimming and J lost 4 bases, with 18 bases between them. For the CDR3, the DNA is TGTGCCAGCAGTGGGGGGCGTCTGGGGGGTTACAATGAGCAGTTCTTC. The encoded protein is CASSGGRLGGYNEQFF.

The chain employs TRBV7-2 and TRBJ1-1; weak D call: TRBD1 (5 bases). V was trimmed by 5 bases and J by 0 bases, leaving 13 bases between them. Germline assignment: CDR1 SGHTA and CDR2 FQGNSA. The CDR3 has 15 amino acids. The CDR3 loop is CASSPGTGMNTEAFF. The CDR3 nucleotides read TGTGCCAGCAGCCCCGGGACTGGCATGAACACTGAAGCTTTCTTT.

This clonotype was detected ten times or more. This sequence joins TRBV20-1 and TRBJ2-1, with TRBD2 identical over 9 bases. Germline CDR1 is DFQATT and CDR2 is SNEGSKA (reference sequence). Losses at the gene ends were 2 bases for V and 1 base for J; bases not matched to a gene: 6. This CDR3 contains 16 residues. CDR3 coding DNA: TGCAGTGCTAGAACGCGGGAGGGCCTATCCTACAATGAGCAGTTCTTC. Its translation: CSARTREGLSYNEQFF.

The chain recombines TRBV3-1 with TRBJ2-2, with D maybe TRBD1 (5 bases). CDR3 length: 17 residues. V was clipped by 8 bases and J by 2 bases, with 21 bases between them. Per the germline V gene, CDR1 is LGHDT and CDR2 is YNNKEL (reference sequence). CDR3 in DNA: TGTGCCAGCCCTATCTCTTCCAGGGCAGTCAACACCGGGGAGCTGTTTTTT. Translated: CASPISSRAVNTGELFF. The variable domain in full, with the rest retrieved from reference TRBV3-1 and TRBJ2-2, is DTAVSQTPKYLVTQMGNDKSIKCEQNLGHDTMYWYKQDSKKFLKIMFSYNNKELIINETVPNRFSPKSPDKAHLNLHINSLELGDSAVYFCASPISSRAVNTGELFFGEGSRLTVL.

This clonotype has just a few counts. The chain recombines TRBV5-1 with TRBJ2-3; D remains ambiguous. CDR1 and CDR2 (germline): SGHRS, YFSETQ. V lost 0 bases and J lost 5, with 7 bases in between. The CDR3 totals 13 residues. CDR3 nucleotide sequence: TGCGCCAGCAGCTTGGCGGTTCAAGATACGCAGTATTTT. Protein product: CASSLAVQDTQYF.